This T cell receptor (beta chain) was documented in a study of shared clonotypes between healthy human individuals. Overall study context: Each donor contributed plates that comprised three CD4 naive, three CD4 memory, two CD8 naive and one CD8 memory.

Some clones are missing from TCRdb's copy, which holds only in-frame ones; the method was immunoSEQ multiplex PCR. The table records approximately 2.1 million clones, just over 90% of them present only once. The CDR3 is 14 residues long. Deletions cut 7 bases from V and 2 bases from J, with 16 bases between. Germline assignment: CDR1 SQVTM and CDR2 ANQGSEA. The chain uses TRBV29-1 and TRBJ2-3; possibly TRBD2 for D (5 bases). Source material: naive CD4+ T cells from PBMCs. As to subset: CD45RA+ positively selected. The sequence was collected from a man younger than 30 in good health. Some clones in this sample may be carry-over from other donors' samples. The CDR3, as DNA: TGCAGCGCCCCCTTCAGCGGACCCACAGATACGCAGTATTTT. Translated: CSAPFSGPTDTQYF.